This T cell receptor (beta chain) was recovered during a study of shared clonotypes between healthy human individuals. Study in general: There were three CD4 naive, three CD4 memory, two CD8 naive and one CD8 memory plates per donor. Study-level points and caveats: Blood was the only sampled material, and tissue repertoires likely differ.

Method: immunoSEQ multiplex PCR; TCRdb's copy keeps in-frame clones and lacks some. The repertoire holds some 2.3 million clones, with roughly 93% as singletons. Germline CDR1 reads MGHRA; CDR2 reads YSYEKL. This CDR3 has 15 amino acids. Trimming pared 2 bases from V and 7 bases from J, leaving 12 bases between. Only one count was recorded for this clone. Its antigen is not known. The sequence derives from a man aged 18-30 years in good health. Some clones in this sample may be carry-over from other donors' samples. The gene calls are TRBV4-1 and TRBJ1-6; D remains unclear. The sequenced material came from naive CD4+ T cells from PBMCs. Subset specified: CD45RA+ positively selected. In nucleotides, the CDR3 is TGCGCCAGCAGCCAACCGGACGGTAAAAATTCACCCCTCCACTTT. It codes for CASSQPDGKNSPLHF.